The rows below give T cell receptor beta chains drawn from one sample of a study of beta chain features in type 1 diabetes. Generated by immunoSEQ multiplex PCR, the TCRdb table keeps only in-frame clones and is missing some. The table includes 150,000 to 200,000 clones, 6.5% to 9.5% detected once. Sequenced input: central memory CD4+ T cells from blood. The origin of the receptors is a woman aged 40 to 50 with type 1 diabetes. Both conserved end residues are part of each CDR3. A D gene is named only where the DNA matches it firmly. Only part of the rows carry a size: once, few, many, or a class if the clone is expanded.

d_call: .
clone_size: few
v_call: TRBV5-1
j_call: TRBJ1-5
cdr3_aa: CASSKETDQPQHF
cdr3_nt: TGCGCCAGCAGCAAAGAAACAGACCAGCCCCAGCATTTT

d_call: TRBD2
clone_size: few
v_call: TRBV13
j_call: TRBJ2-7
cdr3_aa: CASSLAGGGGEQYF
cdr3_nt: TGTGCCAGCAGCTTAGCCGGGGGGGGCGGGGAGCAGTACTTC

d_call: .
clone_size: few
v_call: TRBV5-1
j_call: TRBJ2-1
cdr3_aa: CASSTGGYNEQFF
cdr3_nt: TGCGCCAGCAGTACCGGGGGATACAATGAGCAGTTCTTC

d_call: .
clone_size: .
v_call: TRBV19
j_call: TRBJ1-2
cdr3_aa: CASSMDSLYGYTF
cdr3_nt: TGTGCCAGTAGTATGGACAGTCTCTATGGCTACACCTTC

d_call: .
clone_size: .
v_call: TRBV9
j_call: TRBJ1-5
cdr3_aa: CASSVGPGYDQPQHF
cdr3_nt: TGTGCCAGCAGCGTAGGGCCAGGGTATGATCAGCCCCAGCATTTT

d_call: .
clone_size: .
v_call: TRBV4-1
j_call: TRBJ2-7
cdr3_aa: CASSQDRSHEQYF
cdr3_nt: TGCGCCAGCAGCCAAGATCGGAGTCACGAGCAGTACTTC

d_call: TRBD1
clone_size: .
v_call: TRBV30
j_call: TRBJ1-5
cdr3_aa: CAWNPGQGAGQPQHF
cdr3_nt: TGTGCCTGGAACCCGGGACAGGGGGCGGGCCAGCCCCAGCATTTT

d_call: TRBD1
clone_size: few
v_call: TRBV9
j_call: TRBJ1-4
cdr3_aa: CASSVGGGQVHEKLFF
cdr3_nt: TGTGCCAGCAGCGTAGGGGGGGGACAGGTGCATGAAAAACTGTTTTTT

d_call: TRBD1
clone_size: few
v_call: TRBV5-1
j_call: TRBJ2-7
cdr3_aa: CASSSTGTGLYEQYF
cdr3_nt: TGCGCCAGCAGCTCGACCGGGACAGGACTCTACGAGCAGTACTTC

d_call: .
clone_size: .
v_call: TRBV28
j_call: TRBJ2-6
cdr3_aa: CASSAPGAGANVLTF
cdr3_nt: TGTGCCAGCAGTGCACCAGGGGCTGGGGCCAACGTCCTGACTTTC

d_call: .
clone_size: few
v_call: TRBV18
j_call: TRBJ1-1
cdr3_aa: CASSLNREWYTEAFF
cdr3_nt: TGTGCCAGCTCACTTAACAGGGAGTGGTACACTGAAGCTTTCTTT

d_call: .
clone_size: few
v_call: TRBV28
j_call: TRBJ2-3
cdr3_aa: CASMGAADTQYF
cdr3_nt: TGTGCCAGCATGGGGGCGGCAGATACGCAGTATTTT

d_call: .
clone_size: .
v_call: TRBV15
j_call: TRBJ2-1
cdr3_aa: CATSRAVQGREQFF
cdr3_nt: TGTGCCACCAGCAGGGCCGTACAGGGCCGTGAGCAGTTCTTC

d_call: TRBD2
clone_size: few
v_call: TRBV7-3
j_call: TRBJ2-1
cdr3_aa: CASETSGRGYEQFF
cdr3_nt: TGTGCCAGCGAGACTAGCGGGAGGGGGTATGAGCAGTTCTTC